One and the same sample provided the 20 T cell receptor beta chains below, sequenced in a study of blood T cells in healthy people across ages. The use of a sample-barcoded 5' primer and a J-beta primer mix characterized a second PCR of about 7 to 12 cycles. TCRdb ran MiXCR on the 5' RACE reads and lists one entry per CDR3 protein. The sample shows about 400,000 distinct CDR3 sequences, roughly half of them seen only once. The sample was blood. These receptors came from a man aged 55-75 years in good health.

A word on this clonotype: This may come from a read error, since a much larger clone is one base off. The chain employs TRBV20-1 and TRBJ2-3; D might be TRBD2 (6 bases). Trimming left V 6 bases short and J 2 bases short, with 18 bases between. The CDR3 loop spans 15 amino acids. The germline V gene encodes CDR1 DFQATT and CDR2 SNEGSKA (reference sequence). The CDR3 sequence is CSARTGTGDTDTQYF. The CDR3 coding sequence is TGCAGTGCGAGAACCGGGACTGGCGACACAGATACGCAGTATTTT.

V usage is TRBV12-3 or TRBV12-4 and J usage is TRBJ1-4, with D uncertain. This CDR3 contains 15 residues. The germline V and J ends were trimmed by 5 bases and 7 bases, with 17 bases remaining between them. The CDR3 DNA reads TGTGCCAGCAGTCCCCCGCAGGCCCGGGGTGAAAAACTGTTTTTT. This sequence encodes CASSPPQARGEKLFF.

The rearrangement joins TRBV4-2 to TRBJ2-1; 7 bases align to TRBD2. V lost 1 base and J lost 0; bases outside the gene matches: 3. CDR1 LGHNA and CDR2 YNFKEQ come from the germline V gene. The CDR3 runs 16 residues. In DNA form, the CDR3 reads TGTGCCAGCAGCCAAGGGCTAGCGGTCTCCTACAATGAGCAGTTCTTC. Encoded protein: CASSQGLAVSYNEQFF.

The V call is TRBV2, the J call TRBJ2-1, with 10 bases identical to TRBD1. After removal of 6 bases from V and 7 bases from J, the junction contained 9 bases not matched to a gene. The CDR3 sequence is 15 residues long. In germline, CDR1 is SNHLY, CDR2 FYNNEI. Here the CDR3 reads CASRAGQGGWNEQFF. CDR3 coding DNA: TGTGCCAGCAGGGCTGGACAGGGGGGATGGAATGAGCAGTTCTTC.

The chain uses TRBV16 and TRBJ2-3, with D hard to call. CDR1 is KGHSY, CDR2 FQNENV, per germline. This CDR3 has 15 amino acids. Trimming removed 0 bases from V and 2 bases from J, with 9 bases in between. CDR3 DNA sequence: TGTGCCAGCAGCCAATCTGTGGCGATCACAGATACGCAGTATTTT. Translated: CASSQSVAITDTQYF.

As concerns this clonotype: The junction differs from germline at one of its ends, possibly a read error. J is TRBJ2-7 and V is TRBV10-3; 13 bases fit TRBD2. The CDR3 extends over 14 amino acids. Germline-derived CDR1 and CDR2 are ENHRY and SYGVKD. The CDR3 is CVIRGLAGAIEQYF. The CDR3 region has the DNA TGTGTCATCAGAGGACTAGCGGGAGCGATCGAGCAGTACTTC.

This chain joins TRBV14 and TRBJ2-1; D gene uncertain. Trimming took off 0 bases at V and 10 bases at J, with 16 bases between the two ends. The CDR3 covers 15 residues. Germline V CDR1 and CDR2: SGHDN, FVKESK. The CDR3 region is CASSQDLRAFGEQFF. The DNA of the CDR3 is TGTGCCAGCAGCCAAGACCTCCGGGCTTTCGGGGAGCAGTTCTTC.

This clonotype was seen more than once but under ten times. The chain is built from TRBV5-1 and TRBJ2-7, with 9 bases identical to TRBD1. The junction had 6 bases not matched to a gene; V was cut back by 1 base and J by 1 base. The germline V gene has CDR1 SGHRS and CDR2 YFSETQ. The CDR3 is made up of 16 amino acids. Here the CDR3 reads CASSLPRTGASYEQYF. CDR3 DNA sequence: TGCGCCAGCAGCTTGCCAAGGACAGGGGCGTCCTACGAGCAGTACTTC.

The J gene is TRBJ1-5, the V gene TRBV6-6; possibly TRBD1 for D (5 bases). In germline, CDR1 is MNHNY, CDR2 SVGAGI (reference sequence). The CDR3 length is 12 residues. With 0 bases removed from V and 10 bases from J, the gap between germline ends came to 7 bases. The CDR3 loop is CASSYSGGPQHF. The DNA of the CDR3 is TGTGCCAGCAGTTACTCTGGGGGTCCCCAGCATTTT.

The V call is TRBV3-1, the J call TRBJ2-7; 8 bases map to TRBD1. V was pared by 4 bases and J by 4 bases, with 9 bases of the junction left unmatched. Germline CDR1 and CDR2: LGHDT and YNNKEL (reference sequence). The CDR3 has 15 amino acids. In nucleotides, the CDR3 is TGTGCCAGCAGCCCTCACGGACAGGGCAGATACGAGCAGTACTTC. Translated, it gives CASSPHGQGRYEQYF.

The table lists this clonotype with a count of one. This chain joins TRBV20-1 and TRBJ1-5; TRBD1 might be the D (5 bases). This CDR3 contains 12 residues. V was pared by 5 bases and J by 4 bases, with 9 bases between. Looked up from germline, CDR1 is DFQATT and CDR2 is SNEGSKA (reference sequence). CDR3 region: CSAVRGNQPQHF. The CDR3 DNA reads TGCAGTGCTGTCCGGGGGAATCAGCCCCAGCATTTT.

This clonotype has more than one count but fewer than ten. The CDR3 spells CASSPQGPPNYGYTF. The CDR3 nucleotides read TGTGCCAGCAGCCCACAGGGTCCGCCTAACTATGGCTACACCTTC. V usage is TRBV4-2 and J usage is TRBJ1-2, with D possibly TRBD1 on 6 matching bases. Per germline, CDR1 LGHNA and CDR2 YNFKEQ. This CDR3 contains 15 residues. The germline V and J ends were trimmed by 4 bases and 0 bases, with 12 bases remaining between them.

The gene calls are TRBV20-1 and TRBJ1-6, with 9 nucleotides matching TRBD1. Per germline, CDR1 DFQATT and CDR2 SNEGSKA (reference sequence). Trimming took 1 base from V and 10 from J; bases not matched to a gene: 8. The CDR3 consists of 15 residues. CDR3 nucleotide sequence: TGCAGTGCTAGAGGGAGACAGGGGGTAGGGTCACCCCTCCACTTT. Amino acid sequence: CSARGRQGVGSPLHF.

This chain uses TRBV10-2 with TRBJ2-5, with 8 bases identical to TRBD1. The CDR3 has 15 residues. J gave up 2 bases and V 2 bases, and 4 bases lay outside the gene matches. CDR1 is WSHSY, CDR2 SAAADI, per germline. CDR3: CASSEPGQGQETQYF. The CDR3 nucleotides read TGCGCCAGCAGTGAGCCCGGACAGGGACAAGAGACCCAGTACTTC.

DNA of the CDR3: TGTGCCAGCAGCTTAGCAGGGGGCCTTGAGTTCACCTTC. Translated, it gives CASSLAGGLEFTF. This rearrangement joins TRBV11-1 to TRBJ1-2, with 7 bases fitting TRBD1. CDR1 SGHAT and CDR2 FQDESV come from the germline V gene (reference sequence). This CDR3 region has 13 residues. Losses at the gene ends were 0 bases for V and 13 bases for J; bases not matched to a gene: 8.

The V and J genes are TRBV7-9 and TRBJ1-2; TRBD1 matches 7 bases. This CDR3 is 15 amino acids long. V was clipped by 5 bases and J by 4 bases; unmatched bases: 10. Germline CDR1 is SEHNR and CDR2 is FQNEAQ (reference sequence). The CDR3 nucleotides are TGTGCCAGCAGCGTCGGACAGGCGGGACCCTATGGCTACACCTTC. It specifies CASSVGQAGPYGYTF. Full variable domain (remainder filled in from reference TRBV7-9 and TRBJ1-2): DTGVSQNPRHKITKRGQNVTFRCDPISEHNRLYWYRQTLGQGPEFLTYFQNEAQLEKSRLLSDRFSAERPKGSFSTLEIQRTEQGDSAMYLCASSVGQAGPYGYTFGSGTRLTVV.

This clonotype was counted between two and nine times. J is TRBJ2-3 and V is TRBV7-9, with TRBD1 matching over 11 bases. CDR1 SEHNR and CDR2 FQNEAQ come from the germline V gene (reference sequence). This CDR3 is 15 amino acids long. Trimming took 8 bases from V and 4 from J; bases not matched to a gene: 8. CDR3 residues: CASDRDRGLADTQYF. As DNA, the CDR3 is TGTGCCAGCGACCGGGACAGGGGGTTGGCAGATACGCAGTATTTT.

This chain joins TRBV10-3 and TRBJ2-7; D is undetermined. Per the germline V gene, CDR1 is ENHRY and CDR2 is SYGVKD. V was trimmed by 10 bases and J by 5 bases, leaving 21 bases between them. CDR3 length: 14 amino acids. CDR3 sequence (DNA): TGTGCCACCCGAGACACCCGTACCGGCGACGAGCAGTACTTC. Protein: CATRDTRTGDEQYF.

This chain joins TRBV15 and TRBJ2-3; D is possibly TRBD2 (7 bases). The germline V and J ends were trimmed by 4 bases and 3 bases, with 8 bases remaining between them. This CDR3 is 13 amino acids long. Germline lookup yields CDR1 LNHNV and CDR2 YYDKDF (reference sequence). This CDR3 reads CATSKGGTDTQYF. CDR3 coding DNA: TGTGCCACCAGCAAGGGGGGGACAGATACGCAGTATTTT.

The chain employs TRBV20-1 and TRBJ2-7, with TRBD1 identical over 7 bases. Germline trimming cut 4 bases from V and 0 bases from J; bases unmatched to any gene: 3. Germline CDR1 reads DFQATT; CDR2 reads SNEGSKA (reference sequence). The CDR3 has 13 residues. The CDR3 nucleotides are TGCAGTGCTATCCGACAGGGCTCCTACGAGCAGTACTTC. Its translation: CSAIRQGSYEQYF.